The rows below give T cell receptor beta chains drawn from one sample of a study of human T cells and chemical hapten exposure. TCRdb analysed the RACE reads with MiXCR anew, one entry per CDR3 protein. The sample comprises around 120,000 distinct CDR3 sequences, about 14% of which are singletons, and around 2.7% rests with the top ten. The sequencing here drew on whole blood, taken in connection with sensitization to the hapten diphenylcyclopropenone (DPC). The source of these receptors is a woman in her late teens or twenties with alopecia areata. Some clones in this sample may be carry-over from other donors' samples. Each CDR3 is given with its conserved first and last residue. Fields, in order: clone size, CDR3 length, D gene, V gene, CDR3 protein. D genes are given only for firm matches. The size entry is marked missing in some rows and otherwise reads once, few, many or a size class.

clone_size: many; cdr3_length: 13; d_call: -; v_call: TRBV5-6; cdr3_aa: CASSLGIITEAFF
clone_size: -; cdr3_length: 15; d_call: -; v_call: TRBV7-6; cdr3_aa: CASSLVQGWDSEQYF
clone_size: many; cdr3_length: 15; d_call: TRBD1; v_call: TRBV5-4; cdr3_aa: CASSAGQGRGTEAFF
clone_size: -; cdr3_length: 12; d_call: -; v_call: TRBV20-1; cdr3_aa: CSASGQTDTQYF
clone_size: -; cdr3_length: 16; d_call: -; v_call: TRBV5-4; cdr3_aa: CASSLRQLLNTGELFF
clone_size: -; cdr3_length: 14; d_call: -; v_call: TRBV7-2; cdr3_aa: CASSLLQGSTEAFF
clone_size: many; cdr3_length: 14; d_call: TRBD1; v_call: TRBV7-6; cdr3_aa: CASSSGTDLNEQYF
clone_size: -; cdr3_length: 14; d_call: -; v_call: TRBV29-1; cdr3_aa: CSVDPRGLRQPQHF
clone_size: few; cdr3_length: 15; d_call: -; v_call: TRBV18; cdr3_aa: CASSPRQGSDYGYTF
clone_size: many; cdr3_length: 15; d_call: TRBD1; v_call: TRBV9; cdr3_aa: CASSVGQGGSTEAFF
clone_size: -; cdr3_length: 13; d_call: TRBD2; v_call: TRBV20-1; cdr3_aa: CSVPSGGHGEQYF
clone_size: -; cdr3_length: 12; d_call: -; v_call: TRBV5-1; cdr3_aa: CASSSASSGYTF
clone_size: many; cdr3_length: 15; d_call: -; v_call: TRBV12-3/TRBV12-4; cdr3_aa: CASTPAGRVNEKLFF
clone_size: many; cdr3_length: 16; d_call: TRBD2; v_call: TRBV6-5; cdr3_aa: CASSSVLAGPAGAQYF
clone_size: few; cdr3_length: 13; d_call: -; v_call: TRBV6-6; cdr3_aa: CASSQHRVETQYF
clone_size: -; cdr3_length: 15; d_call: TRBD1; v_call: TRBV3-1; cdr3_aa: CASSPKTGEHEKLFF
clone_size: few; cdr3_length: 16; d_call: -; v_call: TRBV6-6; cdr3_aa: CASSYLPGPGAYEQYF
clone_size: few; cdr3_length: 14; d_call: TRBD2; v_call: TRBV9; cdr3_aa: CASSVGTSGYEQYF
clone_size: few; cdr3_length: 14; d_call: TRBD1; v_call: TRBV12-3/TRBV12-4; cdr3_aa: CASRLQGNDQPQHF
clone_size: many; cdr3_length: 13; d_call: -; v_call: TRBV29-1; cdr3_aa: CSVGGRSYYGYTF
clone_size: -; cdr3_length: 12; d_call: -; v_call: TRBV5-1; cdr3_aa: CASSLAPGEAFF
clone_size: -; cdr3_length: 18; d_call: -; v_call: TRBV13; cdr3_aa: CASSLAQGTRVENYGYTF
clone_size: -; cdr3_length: 15; d_call: -; v_call: TRBV4-1; cdr3_aa: CASSQGPAMNTEAFF
clone_size: many; cdr3_length: 15; d_call: TRBD1; v_call: TRBV27; cdr3_aa: CASSRPGQGQETQYF
clone_size: few; cdr3_length: 12; d_call: -; v_call: TRBV28; cdr3_aa: CASIGTAGEQYF
clone_size: many; cdr3_length: 16; d_call: TRBD1; v_call: TRBV20-1; cdr3_aa: CSARDQTGENNSPLHF
clone_size: -; cdr3_length: 13; d_call: -; v_call: TRBV28; cdr3_aa: CASSSTGLYGYTF
clone_size: -; cdr3_length: 11; d_call: TRBD1; v_call: TRBV7-2; cdr3_aa: CASSYRGREYF
clone_size: few; cdr3_length: 12; d_call: -; v_call: TRBV7-2; cdr3_aa: CASSFPIDTQYF
clone_size: few; cdr3_length: 13; d_call: TRBD2; v_call: TRBV12-3/TRBV12-4; cdr3_aa: CASSLSGAYEQYF
clone_size: many; cdr3_length: 12; d_call: -; v_call: TRBV7-2; cdr3_aa: CASSPDIYGYTF
clone_size: -; cdr3_length: 10; d_call: -; v_call: TRBV7-9; cdr3_aa: CASSRNTIYF
clone_size: -; cdr3_length: 15; d_call: -; v_call: TRBV7-2; cdr3_aa: CASSLRGGIDQPQHF
clone_size: -; cdr3_length: 15; d_call: TRBD1; v_call: TRBV6-1; cdr3_aa: CASSPGQGPYNEQFF
clone_size: -; cdr3_length: 11; d_call: -; v_call: TRBV6-5; cdr3_aa: CASSGGGTIYF
clone_size: -; cdr3_length: 16; d_call: -; v_call: TRBV28; cdr3_aa: CASSLGSGPPTDTQYF
clone_size: many; cdr3_length: 15; d_call: -; v_call: TRBV4-3; cdr3_aa: CASSQDSGMGEKLFF
clone_size: many; cdr3_length: 12; d_call: -; v_call: TRBV5-6; cdr3_aa: CASSPGGTEAFF
clone_size: -; cdr3_length: 14; d_call: -; v_call: TRBV11-2; cdr3_aa: CASSLNSGGSEQYF
clone_size: -; cdr3_length: 17; d_call: -; v_call: TRBV20-1; cdr3_aa: CSARPPLVALSTDTQYF
clone_size: -; cdr3_length: 17; d_call: -; v_call: TRBV5-5; cdr3_aa: CASSLTVAPTSYNEQFF
clone_size: -; cdr3_length: 15; d_call: TRBD1; v_call: TRBV12-3/TRBV12-4; cdr3_aa: CASSTGTGGGETQYF
clone_size: -; cdr3_length: 14; d_call: -; v_call: TRBV5-1; cdr3_aa: CASSQGTQWTEAFF
clone_size: few; cdr3_length: 17; d_call: TRBD1; v_call: TRBV7-2; cdr3_aa: CASSLSPGQTINYGYTF
clone_size: many; cdr3_length: 12; d_call: -; v_call: TRBV30; cdr3_aa: CAWSDPPGAQHF
clone_size: many; cdr3_length: 18; d_call: TRBD1; v_call: TRBV11-2; cdr3_aa: CASSLDYYKGQGFTEAFF
clone_size: -; cdr3_length: 14; d_call: -; v_call: TRBV2; cdr3_aa: CASSETRGQETQYF
clone_size: -; cdr3_length: 17; d_call: TRBD2; v_call: TRBV4-3; cdr3_aa: CASSPGLAGGWTGELFF
clone_size: -; cdr3_length: 11; d_call: -; v_call: TRBV7-2; cdr3_aa: CASSSGLRAFF
clone_size: many; cdr3_length: 15; d_call: -; v_call: TRBV7-9; cdr3_aa: CASSSMGGSNQPQHF